Below, 4 T cell receptor beta chains from the same sample are listed, as sequenced in a study of regulatory T cells in long-lasting Graves disease. The time point is: newly diagnosed GD, antithyroid drugs for less than 3 months. Following extraction of RNA from PBMCs, that RNA was used to make the TCR library. Both iRepertoire HTBI primers and Arm-PCR of CDR3 regions were used to build the TCR beta libraries. MiXCR, applied by TCRdb to the multiplex PCR reads, yields one record per CDR3 protein. The profile shows approximately 460,000 distinct CDR3 sequences, roughly 17% of them singletons. These data also featured in a second study, about T cells in Graves' hyperthyroidism and ophthalmopathy.

Source: peripheral blood mononuclear cells (PBMCs), taken at new diagnosis, from a patient treated with antithyroid drugs. These receptors were collected from a woman younger than 45 with Graves disease.

There are many counts of this clonotype. This chain joins TRBV27 and TRBJ2-2; TRBD2 aligns across 7 bases. Trimming removed 6 bases from V and 2 bases from J; junction bases left unmatched: 9. CDR1 is MNHEY and CDR2 is SMNVEV in the germline V gene (reference sequence). The CDR3 runs to 16 residues. This CDR3 reads CASRPQRDPNTGELFF. CDR3 nucleotides: TGTGCCAGCAGACCTCAGCGGGACCCAAACACCGGGGAGCTGTTTTTT.

This clonotype was detected only a few times. The chain has TRBV6-2 or TRBV6-3 and TRBJ1-5, with TRBD1 identical over 12 bases. V lost 4 bases, J lost 7 bases, and 5 bases stayed unmatched. The CDR3 is 15 amino acids. Looked up from germline, CDR1 is MNHEY and CDR2 is SVGEGT. The chain's CDR3 is CASSSGTGGGQPQHF. In DNA, the CDR3 is TGTGCCAGCAGTTCCGGGACAGGGGGCGGACAGCCCCAGCATTTT.

This clonotype was counted ten times or more. The V and J genes are TRBV28 and TRBJ2-7, with D possibly being TRBD2 (5 bases). Trimming cost V 5 bases and J 2 bases, with 13 bases left between them. This CDR3 comprises 14 residues. The V gene's germline CDR1 is MDHEN and CDR2 SYDVKM. The chain's CDR3 is CASSAPRGAYEQYF. The CDR3 coding sequence is TGTGCCAGCAGTGCGCCCCGGGGAGCCTACGAGCAGTACTTC.

This clonotype was found many times. The rearrangement joins TRBV9 to TRBJ2-1; D is undetermined. Germline values: CDR1 SGDLS, CDR2 YYNGEE. The CDR3 has 13 amino acids. The germline V and J ends were trimmed by 0 bases and 3 bases, with 4 bases remaining between them. The CDR3 loop reads CASSVGSYNEQFF. CDR3 sequence (DNA): TGTGCCAGCAGCGTAGGTAGCTACAATGAGCAGTTCTTC.